The 17 T cell receptor beta chains reported below all come from one sample, sequenced in a study of shared clonotypes between healthy human individuals. This table comes from immunoSEQ multiplex PCR, and its TCRdb copy is limited to in-frame clones, with some not included. The sample lists around 2.5 million clones, 90% to 95% occurring once. Sequencing was performed on naive CD4+ T cells from PBMCs. Documented subset: CD45RA+ positively selected. These receptors all come from a man younger than 35 in good health. Some clones in this sample may be carry-over from other donors' samples.

The chain links TRBV18 to TRBJ1-5, with TRBD1 matching 9 bases. Trimming at V came to 2 bases and at J to 1 base, leaving 15 bases not matched to a gene. The length of the CDR3 is 20 residues. CDR1 and CDR2 from the germline V gene are KGHSH and LQKENI. CDR3 nucleotide sequence: TGTGCCAGCTCACCAATCAATGCGGGGACAGGGAGTACAAGCAATCAGCCCCAGCATTTT. Translating gives CASSPINAGTGSTSNQPQHF.

In DNA form, the CDR3 reads TGTGCCAGCAGCTTGGCGGGACAGGGGAGTTTTTACGAGCAGTACTTC. Encoded protein: CASSLAGQGSFYEQYF. The chain links TRBV5-6 to TRBJ2-7; 10 bases agree with TRBD1. This CDR3 region has 16 residues. CDR1 is SGHDT and CDR2 is YYEEEE in the germline V gene. After removal of 0 bases from V and 4 bases from J, the junction contained 7 bases not matched to a gene.

The table lists this clone with a few counts. The V and J genes are TRBV6-1 and TRBJ1-1, with D unclear. Trimming left V 7 bases short and J 0 bases short, with 9 bases between. This CDR3 spans 13 amino acids. Looked up from germline, CDR1 is MNHNS and CDR2 is SASEGT. CDR3: CASKEPMNTEAFF. CDR3 DNA: TGTGCCAGCAAAGAGCCTATGAACACTGAAGCTTTCTTT.

This chain joins TRBV7-9 and TRBJ2-3, with 7 bases identical to TRBD2. The CDR3 is 16 amino acids. Germline trimming cut 2 bases from V and 2 bases from J; bases unmatched to any gene: 7. Per germline, CDR1 SEHNR and CDR2 FQNEAQ (reference sequence). This CDR3 is CASSLFVSGSTDTQYF. CDR3 nucleotides: TGTGCCAGCAGCTTATTTGTTAGCGGGTCCACAGATACGCAGTATTTT.

This rearrangement joins TRBV28 to TRBJ1-1; D is uncertain. The CDR3 is 16 amino acids. CDR1 and CDR2 from the germline V gene are MDHEN and SYDVKM. Between the trimmed V and J ends, which lost 8 bases and 4 bases, there was a span of 23 bases. For the CDR3, the DNA is TGTGCCAGCTATTCCCCCGGCGACGCAAGGAGCACTGAAGCTTTCTTT. As protein: CASYSPGDARSTEAFF.

V and J are TRBV7-2 and TRBJ1-1, with D uncertain. The CDR3 sequence is 13 residues long. Germline assignment: CDR1 SGHTA and CDR2 FQGNSA. The ends were cut back, 2 bases at V and 5 bases at J, with 9 bases in the middle. CDR3: CASSLTLGTEAFF. The DNA for the CDR3 is TGTGCCAGCAGCTTAACACTGGGGACTGAAGCTTTCTTT.

This chain joins TRBV11-2 and TRBJ2-1, with D hard to call. The CDR3 length is 12 residues. The V gene's germline CDR1 is SGHAT and CDR2 FQNNGV. The V and J ends lost 6 bases and 7 bases respectively, with 10 bases between them. DNA of the CDR3: TGTGCCAGCAGGACGGGTGAGAATGAGCAGTTCTTC. Its translation: CASRTGENEQFF.

The chain combines TRBV5-1 with TRBJ2-5; D perhaps matches TRBD2 (6 bases). Trimming shortened V by 1 base and J by 5 bases, and 12 bases separated the two germline ends. Germline V gene data show CDR1 as SGHRS and CDR2 as YFSETQ. The CDR3 loop spans 14 amino acids. In DNA, the CDR3 is TGCGCCAGCAGCTTGCAGCTTGGGAGGGAGACCCAGTACTTC. The encoded protein is CASSLQLGRETQYF.

The chain uses TRBV6-5 and TRBJ1-1; D not certain. Germline assignment: CDR1 MNHEY and CDR2 SVGAGI. V was trimmed by 6 bases and J by 0 bases, leaving 11 bases between them. The CDR3 runs 14 residues. In nucleotides, the CDR3 is TGTGCCAGCAGCCCTCGTAAGGTGAACACTGAAGCTTTCTTT. Protein: CASSPRKVNTEAFF.

About this clone: Additional DNA sequences in this sample encode the identical CDR3. The chain uses TRBV29-1 and TRBJ2-3, with 12 positions matching TRBD2. Germline V lookup: CDR1 SQVTM, CDR2 ANQGSEA. Trimming took 1 base from V and 4 from J; bases not matched to a gene: 3. The CDR3 is 15 amino acids. The CDR3: CSVEGLAGVSDTQYF. In DNA form, the CDR3 reads TGCAGCGTTGAAGGACTAGCGGGAGTTTCAGATACGCAGTATTTT.

The rearrangement uses TRBV30 and TRBJ2-2, with 7 bases that match TRBD2. The CDR3 runs to 20 residues. The germline V gene has CDR1 GTSNPN and CDR2 SVGIG (reference sequence). V lost 8 bases to trimming and J lost 5 bases; unmatched junction nucleotides: 29. The CDR3 reads CAHGLLGRGAPNKWTGELFF. The DNA of the CDR3 is TGTGCCCACGGATTATTGGGGAGGGGCGCCCCAAATAAGTGGACCGGGGAGCTGTTTTTT.

J is TRBJ1-2 and V is TRBV30; D uncertain. The germline V and J ends were trimmed by 1 base and 7 bases, with 13 bases remaining between them. Germline V gene data show CDR1 as GTSNPN and CDR2 as SVGIG (reference sequence). The CDR3 consists of 13 residues. The CDR3 nucleotides are TGTGCCTGGAGTGAACTCGGACGAGGTGGCTACACCTTC. Translated, it gives CAWSELGRGGYTF.

The V and J genes are TRBV15 and TRBJ1-5, with a possible D match to TRBD1 (5 bases). Germline CDR1 and CDR2: LNHNV and YYDKDF (reference sequence). CDR3 length: 16 residues. The germline V and J ends were trimmed by 5 bases and 6 bases, with 20 bases remaining between them. The CDR3 protein is CATSPAQGSWGQPQHF. The CDR3 DNA reads as TGTGCCACCAGCCCCGCCCAGGGTAGTTGGGGTCAGCCCCAGCATTTT.

The chain combines TRBV6-4 with TRBJ2-3; 7 nucleotides agree with TRBD1. In germline, CDR1 is MRHNA, CDR2 SNTAGT. This CDR3 is 14 amino acids long. V shed 3 bases, J shed 5 bases, and the junction held 5 bases outside the gene matches. The CDR3 DNA is TGTGCCAGCAGTGATTTGGCAGGGGGAGATACGCAGTATTTT. This codes for CASSDLAGGDTQYF.

The chain employs TRBV7-2 and TRBJ2-3; TRBD1 matches at 7 bases. CDR3 length: 16 amino acids. V was pared by 6 bases and J by 2 bases, with 11 bases of the junction left unmatched. Per the germline V gene, CDR1 is SGHTA and CDR2 is FQGNSA. The CDR3 spells CASRQAGGLSTDTQYF. The DNA of the CDR3 is TGTGCCAGCAGACAAGCAGGGGGTCTTTCCACAGATACGCAGTATTTT.

This clone was observed a handful of times. The sample holds other DNA sequences that translate to the same CDR3. This chain uses TRBV13 with TRBJ1-1; unclear D gene. The CDR3 consists of 13 residues. Germline lookup yields CDR1 PRHDT and CDR2 FYEKMQ (reference sequence). V was pared by 3 bases and J by 0 bases, with 5 bases between. Here the CDR3 reads CASSLRVNTEAFF. The CDR3 DNA sequence: TGTGCCAGCAGCTTGCGAGTGAACACTGAAGCTTTCTTT. Full variable domain (missing parts from reference TRBV13 and TRBJ1-1): AAGVIQSPRHLIKEKRETATLKCYPIPRHDTVYWYQQGPGQDPQFLISFYEKMQSDKGSIPDRFSAQQFSDYHSELNMSSLELGDSALYFCASSLRVNTEAFFGQGTRLTVV.

This clone was found once. CDR3 coding DNA: TGTGCCAGCAGGAACATAGCGGGAGGCCGGGCAGATACGCAGTATTTT. Translating it yields CASRNIAGGRADTQYF. The chain joins TRBV25-1 to TRBJ2-3, with TRBD2 identical over 10 bases. This CDR3 contains 16 residues. CDR1 is MGHDK and CDR2 is SYGVNS in the germline V gene. V trimming: 6 bases; J trimming: 4 bases; junction bases outside the gene matches: 10.